The 31 T cell receptor beta chains presented below share a single source sample, sequenced in a study of T cell responses to AZD1222 COVID-19 vaccine (dated by TCRdb to the early 2020s). Taken with the paper, the label for time point translates to: baseline before first vaccination. The library was made by the immunoSEQ multiplex PCR assay. The source is immuneACCESS, and TCRdb retained only in-frame sequences with V and J called. Part of the clones is not carried over; for the studies checked, unresolved V genes explain less than half of this, and the remainder is unexplained. The sample profile shows fewer than 200,000 clones; approximately 86% of them were found once. The top ten clonotypes cover about 0.53% of the sample. The sequenced sample was peripheral blood, obtained on day 0 of AZD1222 vaccination. The receptors were gathered from an adult in good health.

The chain couples TRBV4-1 to TRBJ1-6; D may be TRBD1 (5 bases). CDR3 length: 16 amino acids. Germline V CDR1 and CDR2: MGHRA, YSYEKL. Trimming removed 4 bases from V and 6 bases from J, with 16 bases in between. This CDR3 is CASSPRTRGANSPLHF. The CDR3 nucleotides read TGCGCCAGCAGCCCGCGAACACGAGGGGCTAATTCACCCCTCCACTTT.

The V gene is TRBV27, the J gene TRBJ2-3, with unresolved D. The germline V gene has CDR1 MNHEY and CDR2 SMNVEV (reference sequence). This CDR3 is built from 11 residues. V lost 3 bases and J lost 9, with 7 bases in between. DNA of the CDR3: TGTGCCAGCAGTTTCGGGCGAACGCAGTATTTT. Translated: CASSFGRTQYF.

The rearrangement uses TRBV5-1 and TRBJ2-5; 9 positions match TRBD1. Trimming took 4 bases from V and 5 from J; bases not matched to a gene: 3. Germline values: CDR1 SGHRS, CDR2 YFSETQ. The CDR3 extends over 13 amino acids. The CDR3 coding sequence is TGCGCCAGCAGCGGGACAGGGTCGGAGACCCAGTACTTC. As protein: CASSGTGSETQYF.

The J gene is TRBJ1-2, the V gene TRBV19; TRBD1 matches 9 bases. From germline, CDR1 is LNHDA and CDR2 SQIVND (reference sequence). The CDR3 runs to 16 residues. V was pared by 4 bases and J by 2 bases, with 8 bases of the junction left unmatched. The DNA for the CDR3 is TGTGCCAGTAGTAAGCTACAGGGGGCAATGAACTATGGCTACACCTTC. Translated: CASSKLQGAMNYGYTF. Combining the CDR3 with reference TRBV19 and TRBJ1-2 gives the whole variable domain DGGITQSPKYLFRKEGQNVTLSCEQNLNHDAMYWYRQDPGQGLRLIYYSQIVNDFQKGDIAEGYSVSREKKESFPLTVTSAQKNPTAFYLCASSKLQGAMNYGYTFGSGTRLTVV.

The V and J genes are TRBV9 and TRBJ1-5; possible D gene TRBD1, 6 bases. V gave up 0 bases and J gave up 3 bases, with 10 bases separating them. Per germline, CDR1 SGDLS and CDR2 YYNGEE. The CDR3 spans 15 residues. The CDR3, as DNA: TGTGCCAGCAGCGTAGCGTGGGGGCCCAATCAGCCCCAGCATTTT. The encoded protein is CASSVAWGPNQPQHF.

The chain links TRBV27 to TRBJ2-1; D not certain. In germline, CDR1 is MNHEY, CDR2 SMNVEV (reference sequence). V was cut by 1 base and J by 7 bases, with 8 bases left in between. The CDR3 covers 13 residues. This chain's CDR3 is CASSLLGLNEQFF. Here the CDR3 DNA reads TGTGCCAGCAGTTTATTAGGGCTGAATGAGCAGTTCTTC.

V is TRBV5-4 and J is TRBJ2-7, with D possibly TRBD2 on 5 matching bases. The CDR3 is 15 amino acids. The V gene's germline CDR1 is SGHNT and CDR2 YYREEE (reference sequence). The V end was cut by 0 bases, the J end by 0 bases, with 10 bases between. This CDR3 is CASSLGERDSYEQYF. CDR3 DNA: TGTGCCAGCAGCTTGGGTGAGAGGGACTCCTACGAGCAGTACTTC.

The V gene is TRBV19, the J gene TRBJ2-3; TRBD1 might be the D (5 bases). CDR1 and CDR2 from the germline V gene are LNHDA and SQIVND (reference sequence). V gave up 5 bases and J gave up 3 bases, with 6 bases separating them. The CDR3 is made up of 12 amino acids. CDR3 amino acids: CASSAGTDTQYF. The CDR3 DNA follows: TGTGCCAGTAGTGCAGGGACAGATACGCAGTATTTT.

The V gene is TRBV5-1, the J gene TRBJ2-7; 7 bases map to TRBD1. J gave up 4 bases and V 6 bases, and 10 bases lay outside the gene matches. The CDR3 has 14 residues. Per the germline V gene, CDR1 is SGHRS and CDR2 is YFSETQ. The CDR3 region is CASNLQGPGYEQYF. CDR3 bases: TGCGCCAGCAACTTACAGGGGCCCGGATACGAGCAGTACTTC.

The sample holds one count of this clone. The chain employs TRBV28 and TRBJ2-7; 11 nucleotides line up with TRBD1. Germline CDR1 MDHEN, CDR2 SYDVKM. V dropped 2 bases and J dropped 6; count of bases not matched to a gene: 9. The CDR3 covers 16 residues. The CDR3 DNA reads TGTGCCAGCAGTTTAACCGTCGGACAGGGGGCGGGCGAGCAGTACTTC. Residues: CASSLTVGQGAGEQYF.

J is TRBJ2-7 and V is TRBV13; perhaps TRBD1 as D (6 bases). V lost 5 bases, J lost 3 bases, and 11 bases lay in between. The germline V gene encodes CDR1 PRHDT and CDR2 FYEKMQ (reference sequence). The CDR3 consists of 13 residues. CDR3 amino acids: CASSTTGFYEQYF. The CDR3 DNA reads TGTGCCAGCAGCACTACAGGGTTCTACGAGCAGTACTTC.

The J gene is TRBJ2-7, the V gene TRBV7-2; D call uncertain. Germline lookup yields CDR1 SGHTA and CDR2 FQGNSA. V lost 5 bases, J lost 5 bases, and 16 bases lay in between. This CDR3 has 14 amino acids. The CDR3 region is CASSPSPDSHEQYF. In DNA form, the CDR3 reads TGTGCCAGCAGCCCGAGCCCAGACTCGCACGAGCAGTACTTC.

The chain couples TRBV4-3 to TRBJ1-2; 9 nucleotides align to TRBD1. This CDR3 is built from 15 residues. The trim removed 1 base at V and 2 bases at J, leaving 2 bases unmatched. The germline V gene has CDR1 LGHNA and CDR2 YSLEER. CDR3 in DNA: TGCGCCAGCAGCCAAGGAGGACAGGGGAACTATGGCTACACCTTC. This translates into CASSQGGQGNYGYTF.

The rearrangement links TRBV7-2 to TRBJ2-7; maybe TRBD2 (7 bases). The CDR3 has 15 amino acids. CDR1 SGHTA and CDR2 FQGNSA come from the germline V gene. V was shortened by 2 bases and J by 3 bases, with 14 bases between the two germline ends. As DNA, the CDR3 is TGTGCCAGCAGCTTACCACAGGGAGGGGGCTACGAGCAGTACTTC. Residues: CASSLPQGGGYEQYF.

The rearrangement links TRBV7-8 to TRBJ2-6, with unresolved D. V dropped 5 bases and J dropped 3 bases, with 11 bases sitting between them. Germline CDR1 and CDR2: SGHVS and FQNEAQ. The CDR3 spans 15 residues. The CDR3 is CASSLDRVGANVLTF. DNA for the CDR3: TGTGCCAGCAGCCTCGACCGTGTTGGGGCCAACGTCCTGACTTTC.

The CDR3 is CASSQRGGYGYTF. The CDR3 nucleotides read TGTGCCAGCAGCCAAAGGGGGGGCTATGGCTACACCTTC. The chain couples TRBV14 to TRBJ1-2, with D possibly TRBD1 on 6 matching bases. CDR1 and CDR2 (germline): SGHDN, FVKESK. Trimming removed 2 bases from V and 4 bases from J, with 8 bases in between. There are 13 residues in the CDR3.

The gene calls are TRBV28 and TRBJ1-5; 7 bases fit TRBD1. The V and J ends lost 7 bases and 6 bases, in that order; junction bases with no gene match: 9. The CDR3 spans 14 residues. Germline assignment: CDR1 MDHEN and CDR2 SYDVKM. CDR3 sequence (DNA): TGTGCCAGCACTCCGGAGGGGGCAGGTCAGCCCCAGCATTTT. As protein: CASTPEGAGQPQHF. Supplemented by reference TRBV28 and TRBJ1-5, the full variable domain reads DVKVTQSSRYLVKRTGEKVFLECVQDMDHENMFWYRQDPGLGLRLIYFSYDVKMKEKGDIPEGYSVSREKKERFSLILESASTNQTSMYLCASTPEGAGQPQHFGDGTRLSIL.

V gene TRBV24-1 combines with J gene TRBJ1-3; a weak D match, TRBD1 (5 bases). Deletions cut 9 bases from V and 0 bases from J, with 14 bases between. The CDR3 runs 15 residues. Per germline, CDR1 KGHDR and CDR2 SFDVKD. In DNA, the CDR3 is TGTGCCACCTCAAGTGGGGGTTACTCTGGAAACACCATATATTTT. This codes for CATSSGGYSGNTIYF.

This clone was seen a single time. The rearrangement uses TRBV28 and TRBJ1-1, with D perhaps TRBD1 (5 bases). In germline, CDR1 is MDHEN, CDR2 SYDVKM. This CDR3 has 15 residues. V lost 6 bases and J lost 0, with 14 bases in between. CDR3 nucleotide sequence: TGTGCCAGCAGGTTTTGGGGCAGCATGAACACTGAAGCTTTCTTT. Translation: CASRFWGSMNTEAFF.

V and J are TRBV30 and TRBJ1-1; D ambiguous. Germline values: CDR1 GTSNPN, CDR2 SVGIG (reference sequence). The CDR3 has 12 amino acids. V was trimmed by 5 bases and J by 4 bases, leaving 11 bases between them. The chain's CDR3 is CAWWEGITEAFF. The DNA of the CDR3 is TGTGCCTGGTGGGAGGGCATCACTGAAGCTTTCTTT.

This chain links TRBV7-9 with TRBJ1-5, with 7 bases identical to TRBD1. J was trimmed by 4 bases and V by 5 bases; bases with no gene match: 8. Germline CDR1 and CDR2: SEHNR and FQNEAQ (reference sequence). This CDR3 is 15 amino acids long. The CDR3 DNA reads as TGTGCCAGCAGCCCTGCCGGGACAGATAATCAGCCCCAGCATTTT. Protein product: CASSPAGTDNQPQHF.

The genes are TRBV9 and TRBJ1-2, with D unclear. V was clipped by 3 bases and J by 4 bases, with 10 bases between them. Germline V CDR1 and CDR2: SGDLS, YYNGEE. CDR3 length: 13 amino acids. CDR3 in amino acids: CASSGPAIYGYTF. The CDR3, as DNA: TGTGCCAGCAGCGGCCCAGCGATCTATGGCTACACCTTC.

This chain connects TRBV5-1 to TRBJ2-6; no clear D. CDR3 length: 14 amino acids. Trimming removed 5 bases at V and 0 bases at J, with 6 bases between. Germline values: CDR1 SGHRS, CDR2 YFSETQ. The CDR3 DNA is TGCGCCAGCAGTAGGAACTCTGGGGCCAACGTCCTGACTTTC. Protein product: CASSRNSGANVLTF. Full variable domain (remainder filled in from reference TRBV5-1 and TRBJ2-6): KAGVTQTPRYLIKTRGQQVTLSCSPISGHRSVSWYQQTPGQGLQFLFEYFSETQRNKGNFPGRFSGRQFSNSRSEMNVSTLELGDSALYLCASSRNSGANVLTFGAGSRLTVL.

This clone was picked up one time. The V gene is TRBV3-1 (or the pseudogene TRBV3-2), the J gene TRBJ2-7; 14 nucleotides match TRBD2. The V gene's germline CDR1 is LGHDT and CDR2 YNNKEL (reference sequence). After removal of 3 bases from V and 3 bases from J, the junction contained 7 bases not matched to a gene. The CDR3 totals 17 residues. In nucleotides, the CDR3 is TGTGCCAGCAGCCACCGTCTAGGACTAGCGGGGGGCTACGAGCAGTACTTC. Residues: CASSHRLGLAGGYEQYF.

V and J are TRBV4-3 and TRBJ2-2; perhaps TRBD2 as D (6 bases). The CDR3 runs to 19 residues. CDR1 and CDR2 (germline): LGHNA, YSLEER. Trimming cost V 3 bases and J 6 bases, with 26 bases left between them. The CDR3 reads CASSHLLAHLGGRSGELFF. The CDR3 DNA follows: TGCGCCAGCAGCCACCTCCTAGCGCACCTGGGGGGAAGGTCCGGGGAGCTGTTTTTT.

The chain is built from TRBV11-2 and TRBJ1-1; D may be TRBD1 (5 bases). This CDR3 has 15 residues. Germline V lookup: CDR1 SGHAT, CDR2 FQNNGV. V lost 5 bases and J lost 0, with 13 bases in between. CDR3 bases: TGTGCCAGCAGCCGGGGCCTAGGCCTGAACACTGAAGCTTTCTTT. Protein product: CASSRGLGLNTEAFF. Full variable domain (rest looked up from reference TRBV11-2 and TRBJ1-1): EAGVAQSPRYKIIEKRQSVAFWCNPISGHATLYWYQQILGQGPKLLIQFQNNGVVDDSQLPKDRFSAERLKGVDSTLKIQPAKLEDSAVYLCASSRGLGLNTEAFFGQGTRLTVV.

This sequence joins TRBV30 and TRBJ1-1; D gene uncertain. Per the germline V gene, CDR1 is GTSNPN and CDR2 is SVGIG (reference sequence). Between the trimmed V and J ends, which lost 2 bases and 11 bases, there was a span of 15 bases. The CDR3 sequence is 12 residues long. DNA for the CDR3: TGTGCCTGGAGTCTTAAGCGTATGGTTGCTTTCTTT. Translation: CAWSLKRMVAFF.

This chain's CDR3 is CASSLRGNLKAFF. The CDR3 DNA follows: TGTGCCAGCAGCTTACGGGGGAATCTGAAAGCTTTCTTT. V is TRBV11-2 and J is TRBJ1-1; D possibly corresponds to TRBD1 (5 bases). The CDR3 sequence is 13 residues long. Germline CDR1 reads SGHAT; CDR2 reads FQNNGV. Trimming stripped 2 bases from V and 9 bases from J, with 13 bases between.

This chain joins TRBV7-8 and TRBJ2-1; 12 bases are a match to TRBD2. The germline V gene encodes CDR1 SGHVS and CDR2 FQNEAQ. Trimming cost V 4 bases and J 8 bases; bases outside gene matches: 21. The CDR3 runs to 20 residues. CDR3 sequence reads: CASSWRLTSGRTLGLDEQFF. The CDR3 coding sequence is TGTGCCAGCAGCTGGCGTCTTACTAGCGGGAGGACCTTGGGACTCGATGAGCAGTTCTTC.

The chain carries TRBV27 and TRBJ2-5, with TRBD2 identical over 9 bases. The V segment lost 5 bases and the J segment 4 bases; nucleotides outside the gene matches: 8. There are 15 residues in the CDR3. Germline V CDR1 and CDR2: MNHEY, SMNVEV (reference sequence). The CDR3 sequence: CASSPFKAGGETQYF. CDR3 nucleotides: TGTGCCAGCAGTCCCTTCAAAGCGGGAGGAGAGACCCAGTACTTC.

The chain carries TRBV11-1 and TRBJ2-3, with a weak D call TRBD2 (5 bases). CDR1 is SGHAT and CDR2 is FQDESV in the germline V gene (reference sequence). The CDR3 is 16 residues long. Trimming took 4 bases from V and 0 from J, leaving 14 bases between them. For the CDR3, the DNA is TGTGCCAGCAGCTCAAGATTGACTACTAGCACAGATACGCAGTATTTT. As protein: CASSSRLTTSTDTQYF.